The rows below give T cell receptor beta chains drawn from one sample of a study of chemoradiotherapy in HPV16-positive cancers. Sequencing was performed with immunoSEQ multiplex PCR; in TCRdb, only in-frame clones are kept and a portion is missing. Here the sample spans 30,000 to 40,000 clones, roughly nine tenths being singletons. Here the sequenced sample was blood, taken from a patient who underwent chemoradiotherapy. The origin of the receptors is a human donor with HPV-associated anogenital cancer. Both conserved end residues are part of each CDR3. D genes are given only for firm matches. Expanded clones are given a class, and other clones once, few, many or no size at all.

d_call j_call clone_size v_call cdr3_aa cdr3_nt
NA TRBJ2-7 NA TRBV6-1 CASSEGPASSSYEQYF TGTGCCAGCAGTGAAGGGCCGGCCTCAAGCTCCTACGAGCAGTACTTC
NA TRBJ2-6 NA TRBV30 CAWSVRWGANVLTF TGTGCCTGGAGTGTACGGTGGGGGGCCAACGTCCTGACTTTC
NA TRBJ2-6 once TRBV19 CASSWEGTNQSRANVLTF TGTGCCAGTAGTTGGGAAGGGACAAATCAAAGTCGGGCCAACGTCCTGACTTTC
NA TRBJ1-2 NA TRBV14 CASSQAVTYGYTF TGTGCCAGCAGCCAAGCGGTCACCTATGGCTACACCTTC
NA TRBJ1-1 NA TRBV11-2 CASSPTVNTEAFF TGTGCCAGCAGCCCGACAGTGAACACTGAAGCTTTCTTT
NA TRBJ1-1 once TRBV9 CASSVVQGNTEAFF TGTGCCAGCAGCGTCGTTCAGGGGAACACTGAAGCTTTCTTT
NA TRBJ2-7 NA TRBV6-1 CASRAEGYEQYF TGTGCCAGCAGGGCGGAGGGCTACGAGCAGTACTTC
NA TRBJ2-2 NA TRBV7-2 CASSRGPTNTGELFF TGTGCCAGCAGCCGGGGACCCACGAACACCGGGGAGCTGTTTTTT
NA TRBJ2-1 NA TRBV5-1 CASSLGGSLFF TGCGCCAGCAGCTTGGGGGGTAGCCTGTTCTTC
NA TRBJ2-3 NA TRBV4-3 CASSQVSSRGTDTQYF TGCGCCAGCAGCCAAGTCTCATCCCGGGGTACAGATACGCAGTATTTT
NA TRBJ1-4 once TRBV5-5 CASRGYEARGEKLFF TGTGCCAGCAGGGGATATGAGGCGCGGGGTGAAAAACTGTTTTTT
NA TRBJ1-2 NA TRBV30 CAWGLGTHYGYTF TGTGCCTGGGGACTGGGGACTCACTATGGCTACACCTTC
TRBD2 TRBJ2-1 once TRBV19 CASSPPISGKGNEQFF TGTGCCAGTAGTCCCCCGATTAGCGGGAAAGGGAATGAGCAGTTCTTC
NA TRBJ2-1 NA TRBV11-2 CASTHTVGNEQFF TGTGCCAGCACCCACACCGTCGGGAATGAGCAGTTCTTC
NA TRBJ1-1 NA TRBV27 CASSLSTAMNTEAFF TGTGCCAGCAGTTTATCGACGGCTATGAACACTGAAGCTTTCTTT
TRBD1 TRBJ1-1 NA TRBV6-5 CASSWTGPLNTEAFF TGTGCCAGCAGTTGGACAGGACCCTTGAACACTGAAGCTTTCTTT
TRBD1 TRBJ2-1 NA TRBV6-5 CASRSRDREYEQFF TGTGCCAGCAGGTCCCGGGACAGGGAATATGAGCAGTTCTTC
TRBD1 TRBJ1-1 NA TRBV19 CASSITGTANTEAFF TGTGCCAGTAGTATCACCGGGACAGCGAACACTGAAGCTTTCTTT
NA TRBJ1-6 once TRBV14 CASSPLGSYNSPLHF TGTGCCAGCAGCCCCCTGGGCTCCTATAATTCACCCCTCCACTTT
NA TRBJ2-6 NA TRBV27 CASSLSGSGANVLTF TGTGCCAGCAGTTTATCAGGGTCTGGGGCCAACGTCCTGACTTTC
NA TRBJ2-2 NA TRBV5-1 CASSFEGRRDLGELFF TGCGCCAGCAGCTTCGAGGGTCGTAGGGACCTCGGGGAGCTGTTTTTT
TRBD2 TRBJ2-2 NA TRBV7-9 CASSLAPGAGGLNTGELFF TGTGCCAGCAGCTTAGCCCCCGGGGCGGGGGGCCTGAACACCGGGGAGCTGTTTTTT
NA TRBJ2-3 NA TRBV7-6 CASSSDRPDPVTDTQYF TGTGCCAGCAGCTCCGACCGTCCGGACCCAGTCACAGATACGCAGTATTTT
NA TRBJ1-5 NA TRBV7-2 CASSLVGGQLGGPQHF TGTGCCAGCAGCTTAGTCGGTGGGCAATTGGGGGGGCCCCAGCATTTT
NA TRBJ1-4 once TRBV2 CASRRGTNEKLFF TGTGCCAGCAGGAGGGGGACTAATGAAAAACTGTTTTTT
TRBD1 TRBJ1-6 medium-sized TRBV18 CASSPKTGINSPLHF TGTGCCAGCTCACCTAAGACAGGGATTAATTCACCCCTCCACTTT
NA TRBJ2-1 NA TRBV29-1 CSADSGGVLPHEQFF TGCAGCGCGGATAGCGGAGGGGTACTCCCACATGAGCAGTTCTTC
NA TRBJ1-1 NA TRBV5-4 CASSLARAGESEAFF TGTGCCAGCAGCTTGGCTAGGGCAGGGGAATCTGAAGCTTTCTTT
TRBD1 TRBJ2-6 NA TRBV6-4 CASSDEGQGSVSGANVLTF TGTGCCAGCAGTGACGAGGGACAGGGTAGCGTCTCTGGGGCCAACGTCCTGACTTTC
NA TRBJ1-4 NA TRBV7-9 CASSLDRDPNEKLFF TGTGCCAGCAGCTTAGACAGGGACCCTAATGAAAAACTGTTTTTT
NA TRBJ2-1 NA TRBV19 CASNGYNEQFF TGTGCCAGTAATGGCTACAATGAGCAGTTCTTC
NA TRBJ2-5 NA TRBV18 CASSPPNKGASAQETQYF TGTGCCAGCTCACCACCAAACAAGGGGGCTAGCGCCCAAGAGACCCAGTACTTC
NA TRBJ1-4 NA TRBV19 CASSIDFLSQVNEKLFF TGTGCCAGTAGTATAGATTTTTTGTCGCAGGTTAATGAAAAACTGTTTTTT
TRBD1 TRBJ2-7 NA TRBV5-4 CASSRSDRGYEQYF TGTGCCAGCAGCAGGAGCGACAGGGGCTACGAGCAGTACTTC
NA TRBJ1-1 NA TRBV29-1 CSVSGPGFTEAFF TGCAGCGTTTCCGGGCCGGGTTTCACTGAAGCTTTCTTT
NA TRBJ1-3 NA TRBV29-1 CSAMTGGNTIYF TGCAGCGCAATGACAGGTGGAAACACCATATATTTT
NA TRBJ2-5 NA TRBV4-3 CASSQDWPRRGETQYF TGCGCCAGCAGCCAAGATTGGCCCCGAAGGGGGGAGACCCAGTACTTC
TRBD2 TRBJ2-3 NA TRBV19 CASGGGLSTDTQYF TGTGCCTCCGGGGGGGGCCTTAGCACAGATACGCAGTATTTT
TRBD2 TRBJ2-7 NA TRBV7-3 CASSLTSREEQYF TGTGCCAGCAGCTTGACTAGCCGGGAAGAGCAGTACTTC
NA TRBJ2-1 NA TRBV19 CASKGGVYNEQFF TGTGCCAGTAAGGGGGGCGTCTACAATGAGCAGTTCTTC
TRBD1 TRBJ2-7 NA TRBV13 CASSLDHGTGPTSYEQYF TGTGCCAGCAGCTTAGATCACGGGACAGGCCCTACCTCCTACGAGCAGTACTTC
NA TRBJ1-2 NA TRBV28 CASSLSERGYGYTF TGTGCCAGCAGTTTGTCGGAACGGGGCTATGGCTACACCTTC
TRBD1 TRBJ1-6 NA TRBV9 CASSADRGQGSPLHF TGTGCCAGCAGCGCGGACAGGGGGCAGGGTTCACCCCTCCACTTT
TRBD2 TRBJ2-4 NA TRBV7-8 CASSRSGREENIQYF TGTGCCAGCAGCCGTAGCGGGAGGGAAGAAAACATTCAGTACTTC
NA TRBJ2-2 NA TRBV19 CASTGIRTGELFF TGTGCCAGTACCGGCATCCGAACCGGGGAGCTGTTTTTT
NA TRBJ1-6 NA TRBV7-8 CASSLERRGIGPLHF TGTGCCAGCAGCTTAGAGCGGCGCGGGATAGGACCCCTCCACTTT
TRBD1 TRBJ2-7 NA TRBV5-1 CASKTGDSQAEQYF TGCGCCAGCAAGACTGGGGACAGTCAAGCCGAGCAGTACTTC
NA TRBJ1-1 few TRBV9 CASSLRTQNTEAFF TGTGCCAGCAGCCTCAGGACCCAGAACACTGAAGCTTTCTTT
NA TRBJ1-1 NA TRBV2 CASSETEGAEAFF TGTGCCAGCAGTGAGACCGAGGGTGCTGAAGCTTTCTTT
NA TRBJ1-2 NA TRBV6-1 CASSERSGGLYGYTF TGTGCCAGCAGTGAACGGTCGGGGGGTCTCTATGGCTACACCTTC
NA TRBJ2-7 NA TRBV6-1 CASTEVEGHSYEQYF TGTGCCAGCACCGAAGTAGAGGGTCACTCCTACGAGCAGTACTTC
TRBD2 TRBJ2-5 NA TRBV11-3 CASSSQGLAGFQETQYF TGTGCCAGCAGCTCCCAGGGACTAGCGGGGTTCCAAGAGACCCAGTACTTC
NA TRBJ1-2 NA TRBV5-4 CASSPGTIYGYTF TGTGCCAGCAGCCCCGGGACCATCTATGGCTACACCTTC
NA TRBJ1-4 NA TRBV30 CAWSGDLMTGREKLFF TGTGCCTGGAGTGGAGACCTTATGACAGGCCGGGAAAAACTGTTTTTT